This T cell receptor (beta chain) was identified in a study of glioma-infiltrating T cells listed by TCRdb under 2016. About the full investigation: TCR alpha- and beta-chain repertoires were sequenced from glioma tissue, non-neoplastic brain tissue and matched peripheral blood mononuclear cells. To gauge divergence between tissue and blood T-cell populations, every tissue-infiltrating repertoire was compared against the peripheral blood repertoire from the same patient. Three low-grade glioma patients, roughly eight primary glioblastoma patients and three non-glioma patients contributing non-neoplastic brain tissue were included in the paired cohort.

This clonotype appeared many times. The specificity of this receptor is unknown. No base qualities exist here, and no much larger clone lies one base off it. TCR alpha and beta CDR3 regions were amplified with the iRepertoire nested amplicon-rescue multiplex PCR (arm-PCR) platform from RNA. One-step reverse transcription and amplification used about 85-400 ng of tissue mRNA or PBMC total RNA as input. Following bead purification, Illumina adapters were added through a secondary multiplex PCR, and the libraries were then gel-purified between 200 and 400 bp. The libraries contained internal 6-nucleotide barcodes that were used for demultiplexing. The libraries were sequenced on an Illumina MiSeq using 2x220 or 2x250 nucleotide paired-end reads. Turning to the authors' computational methods: Paired reads were merged with FLASH 1.2.11 and aligned to the GRCh37 human genome with BWA-MEM before extracting TRA and TRB reads. V and J assignment used an IMGT-derived reference of cassette sequences and CDR3 motifs that included pseudogenes. Three-frame translation of reads was performed, and productive CDR3s were defined as those with a C...FGXG motif and no stop codons. A clonotype was defined as a unique combination of a V-J cassette pair and a CDR3 amino acid sequence. Reads were filtered by Hamming distance, with the threshold set by the sequence error rate of each sample in mapped regions. TCRdb took the public reads, trimmed them with fastp at Q25, ran MiXCR for clone calling and kept in-frame beta chains. All rows with the same CDR3 protein become a single entry with the most common DNA and genes. TCRdb assigned the V and J calls; the authors' analysis was not used. This sample lists around 99,000 distinct CDR3 sequences; 25% to 30% were detected once. 35% of the sample is held by the ten biggest clonotypes.

General findings and caveats noted by the study authors: Very few CDR3 sequences were shared between tissue and blood, attributed to high CDR3 diversity and limited sampling. Group comparisons rested on small numbers: three non-neoplastic, three low-grade glioma and eight glioblastoma patients. VJ-independent divergence between tissue and blood was lower than expected in non-neoplastic patients but higher than expected in all gliomas, particularly low-grade gliomas.

CDR1 and CDR2, looked up from the germline V gene, are LGHNA and YNFKEQ. Trimmed from V: 0 bases; trimmed from J: 0 bases; junction bases lacking a gene match: 1. There are 16 amino acids in the CDR3, from cysteine to phenylalanine inclusive. Kept here is only the CDR3 DNA, which spans 48 bases and is read in frame from base 1. This clonotype originated in a human donor with low-grade glioma or glioblastoma, undergoing nonglioma brain surgery, or in good health (not recorded which). Sequenced input: glioma tissue, nonneoplastic brain tissue, or PBMCs (not recorded which). The chain joins TRBV4-2 to TRBJ2-1, and TRBD2 matches 8 of the central bases. The CDR3 region has the sequence CASSQDGTSSYNEQFF. The sequenced DNA is TGTGCCAGCAGCCAAGATGGGACTAGCTCCTACAATGAGCAGTTCTTC.